Listed below are T cell receptor beta chains from one sample, sequenced in a study of shared clonotypes between healthy human individuals. Produced via immunoSEQ multiplex PCR; TCRdb's table is partial and in-frame only. Among about 1,500,000 clones, roughly 97% were seen once, and the ten largest hold approximately 1%. Sequencing input: naive CD4+ T cells sorted from blood. The receptors derive from a man aged 25-45 years in good health. The CDR3 runs from the conserved cysteine through the conserved F or W. Each record gives: clone size, V gene, J gene, D gene, CDR3 DNA, CDR3 protein. The D gene is left open where the match is weak. Part of the rows lack a size; the others show once, few, many or a class for expanded clones.

>.|TRBV9|TRBJ1-4|.
TGTGCCAGCAGTACCGACGCAACTAATGAAAAACTGTTTTTT
CASSTDATNEKLFF
>.|TRBV18|TRBJ2-1|.
TGTGCCAGCTCACCACGGGACTTAGAGTACAATGAGCAGTTCTTC
CASSPRDLEYNEQFF
>.|TRBV9|TRBJ2-1|.
TGTGCCAGCAGCGTAGTATGGAGCGGCTCCTACAATGAGCAGTTCTTC
CASSVVWSGSYNEQFF
>.|TRBV2|TRBJ2-4|.
TGTGCCAGCACGTGGGGCAGGGGTGAAGACATTCAGTACTTC
CASTWGRGEDIQYF
>.|TRBV28|TRBJ1-3|.
TGTGCCAGCAGTTCCCACAGAAGGGGTAGGTCTGGAAACACCATATATTTT
CASSSHRRGRSGNTIYF
>.|TRBV9|TRBJ2-2|.
TGTGCCAGCAGCGTAGGAAGCAGGCCCGGGGAGCTGTTTTTT
CASSVGSRPGELFF
>.|TRBV4-3|TRBJ2-7|.
TGCGCCAGCAGCCAAGAAGGTAGGGGATCCTACGAGCAGTACTTC
CASSQEGRGSYEQYF
>few|TRBV18|TRBJ1-2|.
TGTGCCAGCTCACCACCCGGGCTACAGGGACACTATGGCTACACCTTC
CASSPPGLQGHYGYTF
>once|TRBV15|TRBJ2-3|.
TGTGCCACCAGCAGAGATCTAGTCACAGATACGCAGTATTTT
CATSRDLVTDTQYF
>.|TRBV6-5|TRBJ2-5|.
TGTGCCAGCAGTTACTTAGGGAGAGAGACCCAGTACTTC
CASSYLGRETQYF
>few|TRBV7-8|TRBJ2-2|.
TGTGCCAGCAGCTTTGTTTCTCCCGGGGAGCTGTTTTTT
CASSFVSPGELFF
>.|TRBV5-1|TRBJ1-1|TRBD1
TGCGCCAGCAGCCTAACAGGGGGCGTCACTGAAGCTTTCTTT
CASSLTGGVTEAFF
>.|TRBV30|TRBJ2-5|TRBD1
TGTGCCTGGAGTGTTTTAGCTAGGACAGGGCAAGAGACCCAGTACTTC
CAWSVLARTGQETQYF
>.|TRBV2|TRBJ2-1|TRBD2
TGTGCCAGCTCCGGGGGCGGGAGGTCCTCCTACAATGAGCAGTTCTTC
CASSGGGRSSYNEQFF
>.|TRBV15|TRBJ2-7|TRBD2
TGTGCCACCAGCAGAGGTGGGCAACTAGCGGGATCTTGGTCCTACGAGCAGTACTTC
CATSRGGQLAGSWSYEQYF
>.|TRBV27|TRBJ1-1|TRBD1
TGTGCCAGCAGTTTAGGGGACAGGGTCGTATCCACTGAAGCTTTCTTT
CASSLGDRVVSTEAFF
>.|TRBV11-1|TRBJ2-7|.
TGTGCCAGCAGCCTCGGCGGGACAGTTAGCTACGAGCAGTACTTC
CASSLGGTVSYEQYF
>.|TRBV28|TRBJ1-5|.
TGTGCCACAAGGTGGGAGTATCATCAGCCCCAGCATTTT
CATRWEYHQPQHF
>.|TRBV18|TRBJ2-5|TRBD2
TGTGCCAGCTCACCACGAAGGGGACTAGACAAACAAGAGACCCAGTACTTC
CASSPRRGLDKQETQYF
>.|TRBV10-1|TRBJ2-3|TRBD2
TGCGCCAGCAGTGAAGCTGTTAGCGGGATACTAAGTACGCAGTATTTT
CASSEAVSGILSTQYF